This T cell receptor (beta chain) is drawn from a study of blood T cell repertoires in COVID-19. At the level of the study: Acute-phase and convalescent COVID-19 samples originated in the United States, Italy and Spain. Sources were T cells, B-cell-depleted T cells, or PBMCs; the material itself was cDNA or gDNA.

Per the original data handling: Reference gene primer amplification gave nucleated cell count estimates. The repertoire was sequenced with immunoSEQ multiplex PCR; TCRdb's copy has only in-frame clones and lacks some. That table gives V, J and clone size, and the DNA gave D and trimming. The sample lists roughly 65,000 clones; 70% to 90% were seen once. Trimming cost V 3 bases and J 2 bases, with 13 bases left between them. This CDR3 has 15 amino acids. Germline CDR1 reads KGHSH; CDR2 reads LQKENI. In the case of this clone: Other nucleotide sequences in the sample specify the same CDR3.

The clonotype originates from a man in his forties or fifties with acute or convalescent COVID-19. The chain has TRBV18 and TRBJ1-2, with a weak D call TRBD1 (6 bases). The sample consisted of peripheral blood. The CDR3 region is CASSPRTVGNYGYTF. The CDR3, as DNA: TGTGCCAGCTCACCCCGGACAGTGGGGAACTATGGCTACACCTTC. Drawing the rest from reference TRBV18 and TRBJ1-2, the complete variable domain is NAGVMQNPRHLVRRRGQEARLRCSPMKGHSHVYWYRQLPEEGLKFMVYLQKENIIDESGMPKERFSAEFPKEGPSILRIQQVVRGDSAAYFCASSPRTVGNYGYTFGSGTRLTVV.